The 29 T cell receptor beta chains below were found in one sample sequenced in a study of T cell clonotyping in hematopoietic cell transplantation. Assay: immunoSEQ multiplex PCR; the TCRdb copy retains only in-frame clones and omits some. The sample shows 1,000 to 1,500 clones, roughly 85% of them seen only once. This specimen was peripheral blood mononuclear cells, taken 180 days after allogeneic stem cell transplant. The receptors originated from a female patient aged 50-59 years who had an allogeneic stem cell transplant from an unrelated donor, so T cells may come from the graft donor. Some clones in this sample may be carry-over from other donors' samples.

The chain links TRBV6-5 to TRBJ1-1, with D hard to call. V lost 4 bases and J lost 1, with 7 bases in between. Germline V lookup: CDR1 MNHEY, CDR2 SVGAGI. The CDR3 contains 13 residues. DNA of the CDR3: TGTGCCAGCAGTTGGTCGAGGAACACTGAAGCTTTCTTT. It is translated as CASSWSRNTEAFF.

The V call is TRBV11-1, the J call TRBJ1-1; 7 bases fit TRBD1. The CDR3 sequence is 15 residues long. Trimming removed 3 bases from V and 4 bases from J; junction bases left unmatched: 8. Germline V gene data show CDR1 as SGHAT and CDR2 as FQDESV (reference sequence). This chain's CDR3 is CASSFNRGSGTEAFF. The CDR3 DNA sequence: TGTGCCAGCAGCTTTAACAGGGGCTCCGGCACTGAAGCTTTCTTT. The full variable domain, completed using reference TRBV11-1 and TRBJ1-1, is EAEVAQSPRYKITEKSQAVAFWCDPISGHATLYWYRQILGQGPELLVQFQDESVVDDSQLPKDRFSAERLKGVDSTLKIQPAELGDSAMYLCASSFNRGSGTEAFFGQGTRLTVV.

V and J are TRBV5-4 and TRBJ1-4, with D hard to call. Germline V gene sequence: CDR1 SGHNT, CDR2 YYREEE (reference sequence). This CDR3 comprises 12 residues. Trimming took 7 bases from V and 5 from J, leaving 9 bases between them. CDR3 nucleotides: TGTGCCAGCGGAGGGAACAATGAAAAACTGTTTTTT. It translates to CASGGNNEKLFF.

The chain couples TRBV30 to TRBJ1-5; D is undetermined. The CDR3 runs 13 residues. The V gene lost 0 bases and the J gene lost 7 bases, with 10 bases spanning the gap. Germline CDR1 GTSNPN, CDR2 SVGIG (reference sequence). CDR3 nucleotides: TGTGCCTGGAGTGTTTTTGTTGGCCAGCCCCAGCATTTT. It yields the protein CAWSVFVGQPQHF.

The genes are TRBV11-2 and TRBJ1-1; 10 bases map to TRBD1. The CDR3 is made up of 13 amino acids. V shed 5 bases and J 5 bases; nucleotides not matched to a gene: 2. From germline, CDR1 is SGHAT and CDR2 FQNNGV. As DNA, the CDR3 is TGTGCCAGCAGCGGACAGGGGGGAACTGAAGCTTTCTTT. Translating gives CASSGQGGTEAFF.

This chain connects TRBV6-6 to TRBJ1-2; D unclear. The CDR3 totals 13 residues. In germline, CDR1 is MNHNY, CDR2 SVGAGI (reference sequence). V lost 3 bases and J 8 bases, leaving 13 bases between the germline ends. The CDR3 sequence is CASSYVDPGGYTF. The CDR3 nucleotides read TGTGCCAGCAGTTATGTGGACCCGGGGGGCTACACCTTC.

The chain employs TRBV21-1 and TRBJ1-2; the table's D call TRBD1 went unverified against the DNA. TRBV21-1 is assigned pseudogene status. There are 14 residues in the CDR3. The CDR3 reads CASSTHLQGGGYTF. The CDR3 region has the DNA TGTGCCAGCAGCACCCACCTCCAGGGGGGTGGCTACACCTTC.

CDR3 nucleotides: TGCAGCGTTGGTAGTTTTGGGGGGCTTGGGGCGTATTTT. This codes for CSVGSFGGLGAYF. The J gene is TRBJ2-3, the V gene TRBV29-1; D could derive from TRBD1 or TRBD2 (6 bases each). CDR3 size: 13 residues. Germline CDR1 SQVTM, CDR2 ANQGSEA. V was cut by 4 bases and J by 14 bases, with 22 bases left in between.

This chain connects TRBV6-1 to TRBJ1-1; D remains ambiguous. The germline gives CDR1 MNHNS, CDR2 SASEGT. The CDR3 consists of 13 residues. Trimming took 2 bases from V and 1 from J, leaving 5 bases between them. The CDR3 DNA sequence: TGTGCCAGCAGTGAACAATGGAACACTGAAGCTTTCTTT. Protein sequence: CASSEQWNTEAFF.

CDR3 loop: CASTSARGRNSPLHF. CDR3 DNA sequence: TGTGCCAGCACCTCAGCCAGGGGGCGTAATTCACCCCTCCACTTT. V is TRBV27 and J is TRBJ1-6, with TRBD1 identical over 8 bases. The CDR3 totals 15 residues. V trimming: 7 bases; J trimming: 6 bases; junction bases outside the gene matches: 8. Germline CDR1 reads MNHEY; CDR2 reads SMNVEV (reference sequence).

This chain uses TRBV25-1 with TRBJ2-1; TRBD2 matches 11 bases. V shed 6 bases, J shed 3 bases, and the junction held 7 bases outside the gene matches. Germline lookup yields CDR1 MGHDK and CDR2 SYGVNS. This CDR3 is 16 amino acids long. Here the CDR3 DNA reads TGTGCCAGCAGCGAACCGACTAGCGGGAACTACAATGAGCAGTTCTTC. It encodes CASSEPTSGNYNEQFF.

The chain couples TRBV13 to TRBJ1-2; D unresolved. The CDR3 sequence is 14 residues long. CDR1 and CDR2 from the germline V gene are PRHDT and FYEKMQ (reference sequence). The V end lost 0 bases, the J end lost 4 bases, and 9 bases lay between the germline ends. CDR3 DNA: TGTGCCAGCAGCTTAGGGCGGATCTTCTATGGCTACACCTTC. Amino acid sequence: CASSLGRIFYGYTF.

This clone was found once. The chain links TRBV7-9 to TRBJ1-6; D call uncertain. Per germline, CDR1 SEHNR and CDR2 FQNEAQ (reference sequence). The CDR3 length is 12 residues. V lost 2 bases to trimming and J lost 10 bases, with 6 bases between them. CDR3 sequence reads: CASSLLSSPLHF. In DNA form, the CDR3 reads TGTGCCAGCAGCTTACTGAGCTCACCCCTCCACTTT.

This chain links TRBV30 with TRBJ1-1; 8 nucleotides line up with TRBD1. Germline CDR1 reads GTSNPN; CDR2 reads SVGIG (reference sequence). V shed 0 bases, J shed 3 bases, and the junction held 9 bases outside the gene matches. This CDR3 spans 16 amino acids. CDR3 in DNA: TGTGCCTGGAGTGTACCAGGGACAGGCCGATACACTGAAGCTTTCTTT. Its translation: CAWSVPGTGRYTEAFF.

V usage is TRBV6-4 and J usage is TRBJ1-2; 7 bases map to TRBD1. Germline CDR1 is MRHNA and CDR2 is SNTAGT. The CDR3 consists of 15 residues. Trimming at V came to 2 bases and at J to 8 bases, leaving 11 bases not matched to a gene. The CDR3 DNA follows: TGTGCCAGCAGTGACACGCCACAGGGGTTGATGGGCTACACCTTC. This codes for CASSDTPQGLMGYTF.

The DNA for the CDR3 is TGTGCCAGCAGTGAAGGATCACCCCTCCACTTT. Encoded protein: CASSEGSPLHF. V and J are TRBV6-1 and TRBJ1-6; unclear D gene. Per the germline V gene, CDR1 is MNHNS and CDR2 is SASEGT. The CDR3 is made up of 11 amino acids. V shed 1 base and J shed 10 bases, with 2 bases lying between them.

The chain links TRBV28 to TRBJ2-7; no clear D gene. The CDR3 is 11 amino acids. Trimming took off 5 bases at V and 3 bases at J, with 5 bases between the two ends. In germline, CDR1 is MDHEN, CDR2 SYDVKM. CDR3 sequence reads: CASSPYYEQYF. For the CDR3, the DNA is TGTGCCAGCAGTCCCTACTACGAGCAGTACTTC.

The chain joins TRBV30 to TRBJ1-2; TRBD1 matches 10 bases. With V trimmed by 3 bases and J by 6 bases, 10 bases remained unmatched. Germline V CDR1 and CDR2: GTSNPN, SVGIG (reference sequence). The CDR3 spans 15 residues. CDR3 nucleotide sequence: TGTGCCTGGAGGGAAAGATGGGACAGGGGAAATGGCTACACCTTC. Translating gives CAWRERWDRGNGYTF.

This chain connects TRBV7-2 to TRBJ1-1; 8 nucleotides match TRBD1. Germline assignment: CDR1 SGHTA and CDR2 FQGNSA. The trim removed 4 bases at V and 11 bases at J, leaving 12 bases unmatched. This CDR3 is built from 14 residues. CDR3 sequence (DNA): TGTGCCAGCAGCTGGACAGGGTTGGACACCAACGCTTTCTTT. Residues: CASSWTGLDTNAFF.

This clone has only one observation. The J gene is TRBJ2-2, the V gene TRBV27; no firm D call. CDR3 length equals 13 residues. The V gene's germline CDR1 is MNHEY and CDR2 SMNVEV (reference sequence). The germline V and J ends were trimmed by 4 bases and 6 bases, with 9 bases remaining between them. Written as DNA, the CDR3 is TGTGCCAGCAGTTCTCACAGCTCCGGGGAGCTGTTTTTT. Protein: CASSSHSSGELFF.

This chain joins TRBV5-1 and TRBJ1-2, with D tentatively TRBD1 (6 bases). The germline gives CDR1 SGHRS, CDR2 YFSETQ. This CDR3 has 12 amino acids. The germline V and J ends were trimmed by 10 bases and 6 bases, with 16 bases remaining between them. As DNA, the CDR3 is TGCGCCGTCTGGGACATACCTCATGGCTACACCTTC. It is translated as CAVWDIPHGYTF.

This chain joins TRBV30 and TRBJ2-7; TRBD1 is a possible D gene (5 bases). V lost 2 bases and J 2 bases, leaving 10 bases between the germline ends. The CDR3 runs 13 residues. CDR1 and CDR2 (germline): GTSNPN, SVGIG (reference sequence). The CDR3 DNA reads TGTGCCTGGAGTACAGGACGGCCCTACGAGCAGTACTTC. It translates to CAWSTGRPYEQYF.

This clone qualifies as hyperexpanded. Distinct nucleotide sequences in the sample also encode this CDR3. V and J are TRBV5-6 and TRBJ2-7; D not resolved. The CDR3 totals 12 residues. Germline V gives CDR1 SGHDT, CDR2 YYEEEE. Trimming removed 1 base at V and 0 bases at J, with 2 bases between. For the CDR3, the DNA is TGTGCCAGCAGCTTGTCCTCCTACGAGCAGTACTTC. Translated: CASSLSSYEQYF.

V is TRBV9 and J is TRBJ1-2; D gene unclear. Germline CDR1 and CDR2: SGDLS and YYNGEE. Trimming took 0 bases from V and 8 from J, leaving 14 bases between them. The CDR3 runs 14 residues. DNA for the CDR3: TGTGCCAGCAGCGTAGATCGGTCCTCCGAGGGCTACACCTTC. It translates to CASSVDRSSEGYTF.

The chain joins TRBV6-1 to TRBJ1-5, with 9 nucleotides matching TRBD1. The length of the CDR3 is 15 residues. Trimming took 3 bases from V and 6 from J; bases not matched to a gene: 6. Germline V gives CDR1 MNHNS, CDR2 SASEGT. The CDR3: CASSDEGTGSQPQHF. CDR3 coding DNA: TGTGCCAGCAGTGACGAAGGGACAGGGAGTCAGCCCCAGCATTTT.

The rearrangement uses TRBV9 and TRBJ2-1; the D is unclear. Between the trimmed V and J ends, which lost 0 bases and 4 bases, there was a span of 8 bases. Germline CDR1 and CDR2: SGDLS and YYNGEE. This CDR3 comprises 14 residues. In DNA form, the CDR3 reads TGTGCCAGCAGCGTAGTGATCAGTTACAATGAGCAGTTCTTC. It translates to CASSVVISYNEQFF.

V is TRBV10-3 and J is TRBJ1-1; 7 bases are a match to TRBD1. The germline CDR1 and CDR2 sequences are ENHRY and SYGVKD. CDR3 length equals 13 residues. With 7 bases clipped from V and 1 base from J, the junction kept 3 bases outside the gene matches. As DNA, the CDR3 is TGTGCCATCACGGGACAGTCGAACACTGAAGCTTTCTTT. Its protein product is CAITGQSNTEAFF.

This chain links TRBV6-1 with TRBJ2-2; 14 nucleotides line up with TRBD2. Germline V CDR1 and CDR2: MNHNS, SASEGT. The V segment lost 3 bases and the J segment 6 bases; nucleotides outside the gene matches: 9. There are 18 residues in the CDR3. The CDR3 DNA sequence: TGTGCCAGCAGTGAGCCCAAAGGACTAGCGGGGGGCCCCGGGGAGCTGTTTTTT. It translates to CASSEPKGLAGGPGELFF.

The chain combines TRBV29-1 with TRBJ2-5; D is undetermined. CDR1 is SQVTM and CDR2 is ANQGSEA in the germline V gene. CDR3 length: 10 residues. With 4 bases removed from V and 5 bases from J, the gap between germline ends came to 5 bases. The CDR3 reads CSVVAETQYF. CDR3 DNA: TGCAGCGTTGTGGCTGAGACCCAGTACTTC.